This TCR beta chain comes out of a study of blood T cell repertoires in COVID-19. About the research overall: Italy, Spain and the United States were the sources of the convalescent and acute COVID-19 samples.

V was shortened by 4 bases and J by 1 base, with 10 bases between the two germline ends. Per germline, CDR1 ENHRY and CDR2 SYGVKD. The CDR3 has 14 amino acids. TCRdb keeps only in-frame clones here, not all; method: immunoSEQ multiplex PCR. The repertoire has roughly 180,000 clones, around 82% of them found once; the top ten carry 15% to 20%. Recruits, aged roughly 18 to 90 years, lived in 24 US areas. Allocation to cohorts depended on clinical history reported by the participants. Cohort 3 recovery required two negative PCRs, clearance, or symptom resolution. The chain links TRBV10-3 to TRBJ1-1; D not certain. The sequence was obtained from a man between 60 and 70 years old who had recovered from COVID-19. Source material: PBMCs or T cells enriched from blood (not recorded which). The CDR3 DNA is TGTGCCATCAGTGTCGGAGGAAGGAACACTGAAGCTTTCTTT. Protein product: CAISVGGRNTEAFF.